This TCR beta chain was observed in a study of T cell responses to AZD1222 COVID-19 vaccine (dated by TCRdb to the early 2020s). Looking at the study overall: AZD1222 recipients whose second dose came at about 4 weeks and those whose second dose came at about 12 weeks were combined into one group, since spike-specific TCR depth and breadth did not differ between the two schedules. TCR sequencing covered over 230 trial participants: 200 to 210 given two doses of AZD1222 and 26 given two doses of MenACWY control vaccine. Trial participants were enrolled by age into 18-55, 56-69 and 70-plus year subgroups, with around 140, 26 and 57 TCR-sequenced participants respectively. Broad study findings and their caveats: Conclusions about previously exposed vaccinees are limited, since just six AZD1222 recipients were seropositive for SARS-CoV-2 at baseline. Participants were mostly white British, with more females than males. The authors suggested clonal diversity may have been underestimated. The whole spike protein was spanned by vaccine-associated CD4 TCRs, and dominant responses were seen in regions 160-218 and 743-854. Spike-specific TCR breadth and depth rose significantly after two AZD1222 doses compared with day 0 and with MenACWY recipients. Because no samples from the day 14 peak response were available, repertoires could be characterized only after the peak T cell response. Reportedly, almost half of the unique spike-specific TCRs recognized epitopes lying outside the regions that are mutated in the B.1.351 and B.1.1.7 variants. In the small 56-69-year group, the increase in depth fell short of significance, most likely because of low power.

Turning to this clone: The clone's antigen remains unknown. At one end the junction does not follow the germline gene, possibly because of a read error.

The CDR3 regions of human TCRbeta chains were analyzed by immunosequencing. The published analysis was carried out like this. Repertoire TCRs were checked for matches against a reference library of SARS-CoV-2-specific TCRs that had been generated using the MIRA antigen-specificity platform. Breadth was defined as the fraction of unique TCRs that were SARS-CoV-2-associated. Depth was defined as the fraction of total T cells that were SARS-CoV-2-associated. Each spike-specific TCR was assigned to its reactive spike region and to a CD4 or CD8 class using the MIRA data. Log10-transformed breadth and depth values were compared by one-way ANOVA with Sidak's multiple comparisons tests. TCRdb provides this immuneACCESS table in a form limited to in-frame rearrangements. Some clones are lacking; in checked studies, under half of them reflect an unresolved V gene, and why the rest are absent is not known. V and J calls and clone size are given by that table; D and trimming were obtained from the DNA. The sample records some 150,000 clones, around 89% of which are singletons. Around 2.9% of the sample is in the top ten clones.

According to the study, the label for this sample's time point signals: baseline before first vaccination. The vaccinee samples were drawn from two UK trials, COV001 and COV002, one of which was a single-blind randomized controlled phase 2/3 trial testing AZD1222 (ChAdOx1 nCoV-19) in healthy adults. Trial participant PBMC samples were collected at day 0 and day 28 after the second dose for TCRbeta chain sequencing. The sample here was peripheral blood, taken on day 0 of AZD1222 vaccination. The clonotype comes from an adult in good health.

CDR3 region: CASSLGDRDFETQYF. The DNA sequence is TGTGCTAGCAGCTTAGGAGACAGGGACTTTGAGACCCAGTACTTC. Rearrangement joined TRBV7-7 to TRBJ2-5; the D gene is possibly TRBD1, with 7 bases matching. The CDR3 goes from the cysteine to the phenylalanine over 15 residues. Of all the DNA, just the CDR3 is kept, 45 bases in frame from base 1. Looking up the germline V gene (reference sequence) yields CDR1 SSHAT and CDR2 FNYEAQ.